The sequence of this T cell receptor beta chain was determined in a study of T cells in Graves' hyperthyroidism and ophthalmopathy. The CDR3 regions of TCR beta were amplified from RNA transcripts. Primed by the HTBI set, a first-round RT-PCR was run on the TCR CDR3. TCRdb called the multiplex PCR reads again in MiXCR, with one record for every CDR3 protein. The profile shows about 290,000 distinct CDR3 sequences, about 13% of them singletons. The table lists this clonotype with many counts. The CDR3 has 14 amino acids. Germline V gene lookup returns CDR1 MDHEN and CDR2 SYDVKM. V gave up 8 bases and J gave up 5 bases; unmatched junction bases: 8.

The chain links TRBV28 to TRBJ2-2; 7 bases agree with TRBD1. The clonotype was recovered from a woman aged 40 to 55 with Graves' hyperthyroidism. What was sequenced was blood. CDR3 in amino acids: CASLPGQKTGELFF. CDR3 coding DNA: TGTGCCAGCCTCCCGGGACAGAAAACCGGGGAGCTGTTTTTT. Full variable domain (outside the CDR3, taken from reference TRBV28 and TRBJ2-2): DVKVTQSSRYLVKRTGEKVFLECVQDMDHENMFWYRQDPGLGLRLIYFSYDVKMKEKGDIPEGYSVSREKKERFSLILESASTNQTSMYLCASLPGQKTGELFFGEGSRLTVL.